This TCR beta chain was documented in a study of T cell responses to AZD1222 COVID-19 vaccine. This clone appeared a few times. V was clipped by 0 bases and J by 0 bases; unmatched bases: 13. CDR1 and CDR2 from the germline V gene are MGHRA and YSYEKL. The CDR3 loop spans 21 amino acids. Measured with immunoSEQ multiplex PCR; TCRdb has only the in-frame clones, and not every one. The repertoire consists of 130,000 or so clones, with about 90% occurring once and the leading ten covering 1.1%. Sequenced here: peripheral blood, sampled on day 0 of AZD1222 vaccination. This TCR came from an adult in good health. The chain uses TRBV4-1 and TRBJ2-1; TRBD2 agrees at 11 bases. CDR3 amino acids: CASSQERGPSGRSSSYNEQFF. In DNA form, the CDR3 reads TGCGCCAGCAGCCAAGAGAGGGGACCTAGCGGGAGGTCCAGCTCCTACAATGAGCAGTTCTTC.